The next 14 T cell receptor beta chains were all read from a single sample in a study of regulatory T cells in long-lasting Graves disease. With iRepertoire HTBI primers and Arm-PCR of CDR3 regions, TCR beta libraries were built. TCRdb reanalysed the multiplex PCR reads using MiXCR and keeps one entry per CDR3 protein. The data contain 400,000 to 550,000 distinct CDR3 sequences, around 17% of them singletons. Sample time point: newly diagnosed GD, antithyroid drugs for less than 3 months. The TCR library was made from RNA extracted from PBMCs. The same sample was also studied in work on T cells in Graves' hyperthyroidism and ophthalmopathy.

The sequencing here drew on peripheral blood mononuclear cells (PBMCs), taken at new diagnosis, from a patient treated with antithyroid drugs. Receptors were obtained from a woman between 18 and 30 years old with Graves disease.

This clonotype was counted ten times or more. CDR3 coding DNA: TGTGCCAGCAGTTTATTAGACTCCTACGAGCAGTACTTC. This codes for CASSLLDSYEQYF. The J gene is TRBJ2-7, the V gene TRBV28; D not certain. Trimming stripped 1 base from V and 0 bases from J, with 4 bases between. The CDR3 extends over 13 amino acids. Germline V CDR1 and CDR2: MDHEN, SYDVKM. The full variable domain, its missing parts supplied by reference TRBV28 and TRBJ2-7, is DVKVTQSSRYLVKRTGEKVFLECVQDMDHENMFWYRQDPGLGLRLIYFSYDVKMKEKGDIPEGYSVSREKKERFSLILESASTNQTSMYLCASSLLDSYEQYFGPGTRLTVT.

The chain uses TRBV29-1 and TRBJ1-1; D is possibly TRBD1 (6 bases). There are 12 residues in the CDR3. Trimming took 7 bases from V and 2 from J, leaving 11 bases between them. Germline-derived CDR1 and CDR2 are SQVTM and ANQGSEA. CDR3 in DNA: TGCAGCGGGAGGGGGGGAAACACTGAAGCTTTCTTT. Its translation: CSGRGGNTEAFF.

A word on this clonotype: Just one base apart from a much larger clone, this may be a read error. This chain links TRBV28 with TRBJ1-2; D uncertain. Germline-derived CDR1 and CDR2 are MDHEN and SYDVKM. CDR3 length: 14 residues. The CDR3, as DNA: TGTGCCGGCAGTTCCTCCGTTGGGGTGAGGGGCTACACCTTC. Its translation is CAGSSSVGVRGYTF.

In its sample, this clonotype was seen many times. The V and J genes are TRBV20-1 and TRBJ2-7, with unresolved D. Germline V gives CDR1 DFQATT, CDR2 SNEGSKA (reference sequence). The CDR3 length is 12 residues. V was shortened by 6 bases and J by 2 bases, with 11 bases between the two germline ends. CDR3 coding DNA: TGCAGTGCCTTGCTGGGGACCTACGAGCAGTACTTC. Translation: CSALLGTYEQYF.

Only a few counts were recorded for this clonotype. The CDR3 DNA is TGCGCCAGCAGCCAAGTCCCGGGACACGCCGAGCAGTACTTC. Its translation: CASSQVPGHAEQYF. The chain couples TRBV4-3 to TRBJ2-7; D may be TRBD1 (6 bases). Germline CDR1 reads LGHNA; CDR2 reads YSLEER. The V end was cut by 1 base, the J end by 6 bases, with 13 bases between. The CDR3 has 14 amino acids.

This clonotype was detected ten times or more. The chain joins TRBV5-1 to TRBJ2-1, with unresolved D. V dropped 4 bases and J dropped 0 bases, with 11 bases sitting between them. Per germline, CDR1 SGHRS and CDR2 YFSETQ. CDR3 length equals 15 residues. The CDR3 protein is CASSMTRSSYNEQFF. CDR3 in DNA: TGCGCCAGCAGCATGACCAGAAGCTCCTACAATGAGCAGTTCTTC.

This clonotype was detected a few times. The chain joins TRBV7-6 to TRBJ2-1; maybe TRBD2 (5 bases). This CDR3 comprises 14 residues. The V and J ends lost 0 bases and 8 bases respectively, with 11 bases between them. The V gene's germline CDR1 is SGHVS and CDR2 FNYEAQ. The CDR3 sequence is CASSLAGEVYEQFF. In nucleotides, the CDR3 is TGTGCCAGCAGCTTAGCGGGAGAGGTCTATGAGCAGTTCTTC.

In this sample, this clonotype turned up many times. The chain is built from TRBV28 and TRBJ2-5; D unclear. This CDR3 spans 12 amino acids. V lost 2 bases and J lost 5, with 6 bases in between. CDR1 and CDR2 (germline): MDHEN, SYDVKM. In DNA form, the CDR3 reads TGTGCCAGCAGTTTAAGGTTTGAGACCCAGTACTTC. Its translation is CASSLRFETQYF.

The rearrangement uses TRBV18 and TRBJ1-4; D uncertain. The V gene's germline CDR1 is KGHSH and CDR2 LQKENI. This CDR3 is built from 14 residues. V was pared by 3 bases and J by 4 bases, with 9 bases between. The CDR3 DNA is TGTGCCAGCTCACCGGTCCGGAGTAATGAAAAACTGTTTTTT. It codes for CASSPVRSNEKLFF. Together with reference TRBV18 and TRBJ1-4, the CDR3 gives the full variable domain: NAGVMQNPRHLVRRRGQEARLRCSPMKGHSHVYWYRQLPEEGLKFMVYLQKENIIDESGMPKERFSAEFPKEGPSILRIQQVVRGDSAAYFCASSPVRSNEKLFFGSGTQLSVL.

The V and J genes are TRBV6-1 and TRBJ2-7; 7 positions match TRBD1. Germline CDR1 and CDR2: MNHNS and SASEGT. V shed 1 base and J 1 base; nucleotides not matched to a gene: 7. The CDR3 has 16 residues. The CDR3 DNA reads TGTGCCAGCAGTGAAGGGACAGGAGTGGGGTCCTACGAGCAGTACTTC. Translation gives CASSEGTGVGSYEQYF.

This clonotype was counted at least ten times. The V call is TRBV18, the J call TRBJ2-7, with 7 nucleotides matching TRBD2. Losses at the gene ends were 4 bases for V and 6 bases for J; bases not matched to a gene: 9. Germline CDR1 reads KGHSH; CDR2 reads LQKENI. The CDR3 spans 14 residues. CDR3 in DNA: TGTGCCAGCTCACGCCTGGGGGAGGGCGCCGAGCAGTACTTC. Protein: CASSRLGEGAEQYF.

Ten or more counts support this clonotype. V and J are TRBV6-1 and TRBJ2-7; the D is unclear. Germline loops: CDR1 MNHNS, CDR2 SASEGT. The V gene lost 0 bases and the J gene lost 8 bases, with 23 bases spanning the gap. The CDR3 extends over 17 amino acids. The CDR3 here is CASSEAFGQAGRNKQYF. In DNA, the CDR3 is TGTGCCAGCAGTGAAGCCTTCGGCCAGGCAGGACGAAATAAGCAGTACTTC.

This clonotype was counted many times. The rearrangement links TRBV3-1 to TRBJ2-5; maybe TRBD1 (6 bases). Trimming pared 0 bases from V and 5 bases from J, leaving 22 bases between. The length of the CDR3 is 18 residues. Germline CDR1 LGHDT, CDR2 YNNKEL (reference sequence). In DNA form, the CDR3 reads TGTGCCAGCAGCCAAGATCGTTTGGCCGTGACAGGAGCTGAGACCCAGTACTTC. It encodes CASSQDRLAVTGAETQYF.

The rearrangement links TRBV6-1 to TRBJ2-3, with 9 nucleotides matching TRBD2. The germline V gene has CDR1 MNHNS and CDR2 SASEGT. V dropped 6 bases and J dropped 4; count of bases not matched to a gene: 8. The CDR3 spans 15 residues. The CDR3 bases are TGTGCCAGCAGCCGTCTAGCGGGAATCGCAGATACGCAGTATTTT. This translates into CASSRLAGIADTQYF.